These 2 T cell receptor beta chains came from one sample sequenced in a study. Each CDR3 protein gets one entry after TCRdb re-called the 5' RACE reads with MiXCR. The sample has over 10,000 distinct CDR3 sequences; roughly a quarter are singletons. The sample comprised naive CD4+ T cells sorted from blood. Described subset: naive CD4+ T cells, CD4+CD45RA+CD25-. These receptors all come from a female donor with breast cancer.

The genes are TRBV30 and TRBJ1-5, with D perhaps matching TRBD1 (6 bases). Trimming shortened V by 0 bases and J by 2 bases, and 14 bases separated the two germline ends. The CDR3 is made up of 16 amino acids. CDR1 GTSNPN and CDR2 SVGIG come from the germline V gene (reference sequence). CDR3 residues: CAWSVGERTGNQPQHF. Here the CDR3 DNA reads TGTGCCTGGAGTGTAGGAGAGAGGACAGGCAATCAGCCCCAGCATTTT.

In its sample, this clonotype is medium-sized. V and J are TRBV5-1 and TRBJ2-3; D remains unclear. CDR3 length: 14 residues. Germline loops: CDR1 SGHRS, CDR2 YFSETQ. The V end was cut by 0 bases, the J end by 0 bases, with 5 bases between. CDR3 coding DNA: TGCGCCAGCAGCTTGGTTTCTAGCACAGATACGCAGTATTTT. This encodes CASSLVSSTDTQYF.